Described below is a single T cell receptor (beta chain) sequence and its context. How the authors handled the data: Estimation of nucleated cell counts was performed using reference gene primer amplification. Profiled with immunoSEQ multiplex PCR; TCRdb holds only in-frame clones, not every one. The DNA gave D and trimming, while V, J and clone size come from that table. Of 150,000 to 200,000 clones listed, roughly 91% are singletons. The data are from a study of blood T cell repertoires in COVID-19. This CDR3 contains 15 residues. Germline V gives CDR1 MNHEY, CDR2 SVGAGI. Losses at the gene ends were 6 bases for V and 4 bases for J; bases not matched to a gene: 8.

Material for sequencing was peripheral blood. This TCR was sampled from a woman between 50 and 59 years old with acute or convalescent COVID-19. The genes are TRBV6-5 and TRBJ1-3, with 8 bases aligning to TRBD1. Here the CDR3 reads CASSPSRDRGNTIYF. The CDR3 DNA reads TGTGCCAGCAGCCCGTCCCGGGACAGGGGAAACACCATATATTTT.